Sequencing of this T cell receptor beta chain was carried out in a study of OX40 agonist ivuxolimab in advanced cancers. Study findings and constraints: Both CD4+ and CD8+ T cell populations in blood had undergone clonal expansion by week 6 at 0.1 to 3.0 mg/kg. The expanded peripheral T cells' antigen specificity was not determined.

This CDR3 is built from 13 residues. Germline V CDR1 and CDR2: SGDLS, YYNGEE. Trimming took off 2 bases at V and 3 bases at J, with 5 bases between the two ends. Assay: immunoSEQ multiplex PCR; the TCRdb copy retains only in-frame clones and omits some. The profile covers 100,000 or so clones, with 70% to 85% appearing a single time and around 5.5% taken by the ten largest. The sampling schedule covered blood at baseline, cycle 4 day 1, and cycle 7 day 1. Comment on this clone: Its antigen is as yet unknown.

The chain is built from TRBV9 and TRBJ2-2; D unclear. The receptor was isolated from an adult with an advanced solid tumor such as melanoma, head and neck, liver or kidney cancer. The sample in question was CD4+ or CD8+ T cells sorted from blood, obtained in a trial of the OX40 agonist ivuxolimab. Here the CDR3 reads CASSVSYTGELFF. The CDR3 region has the DNA TGTGCCAGCAGCGTCTCCTACACCGGGGAGCTGTTTTTT.